The clone carrying this T cell receptor beta chain has at least ten counts. These data come from a study of regulatory T cells in long-lasting Graves disease. Arm-PCR of CDR3 regions with iRepertoire HTBI primers generated TCR beta libraries. TCRdb used MiXCR to reprocess the multiplex PCR reads, holding one entry per CDR3 protein. This repertoire shows 400,000 to 500,000 distinct CDR3 sequences, 20% to 25% found once; its top ten account for 6.5% to 9%. As for time point: persistent/refractory GD, antithyroid drugs over 5 years with positive TRAb. PBMC RNA was the source of the TCR library. The germline CDR1 and CDR2 sequences are LNHNV and YYDKDF (reference sequence). The CDR3 loop spans 20 amino acids. V lost 0 bases, J lost 0 bases, and 11 bases stayed unmatched.

The receptor was isolated from a female donor with Graves disease. Sequencing used peripheral blood mononuclear cells (PBMCs), obtained when the disease was refractory, from a patient treated with antithyroid drugs. The chain has TRBV15 and TRBJ2-6; 7 bases map to TRBD2. The CDR3 reads CATSRDLASGGFSGANVLTF. CDR3 DNA: TGTGCCACCAGCAGAGATCTGGCTAGCGGAGGATTCTCTGGGGCCAACGTCCTGACTTTC.